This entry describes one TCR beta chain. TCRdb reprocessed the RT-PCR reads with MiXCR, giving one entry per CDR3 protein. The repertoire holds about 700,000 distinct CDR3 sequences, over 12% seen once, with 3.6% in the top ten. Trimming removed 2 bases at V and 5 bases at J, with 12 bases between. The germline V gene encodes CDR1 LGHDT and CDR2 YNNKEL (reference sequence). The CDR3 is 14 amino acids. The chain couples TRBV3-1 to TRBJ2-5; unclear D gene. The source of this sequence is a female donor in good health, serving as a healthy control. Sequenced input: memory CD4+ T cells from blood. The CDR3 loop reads CASSQSEKGETQYF. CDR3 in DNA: TGTGCCAGCAGCCAATCGGAAAAAGGGGAGACCCAGTACTTC.